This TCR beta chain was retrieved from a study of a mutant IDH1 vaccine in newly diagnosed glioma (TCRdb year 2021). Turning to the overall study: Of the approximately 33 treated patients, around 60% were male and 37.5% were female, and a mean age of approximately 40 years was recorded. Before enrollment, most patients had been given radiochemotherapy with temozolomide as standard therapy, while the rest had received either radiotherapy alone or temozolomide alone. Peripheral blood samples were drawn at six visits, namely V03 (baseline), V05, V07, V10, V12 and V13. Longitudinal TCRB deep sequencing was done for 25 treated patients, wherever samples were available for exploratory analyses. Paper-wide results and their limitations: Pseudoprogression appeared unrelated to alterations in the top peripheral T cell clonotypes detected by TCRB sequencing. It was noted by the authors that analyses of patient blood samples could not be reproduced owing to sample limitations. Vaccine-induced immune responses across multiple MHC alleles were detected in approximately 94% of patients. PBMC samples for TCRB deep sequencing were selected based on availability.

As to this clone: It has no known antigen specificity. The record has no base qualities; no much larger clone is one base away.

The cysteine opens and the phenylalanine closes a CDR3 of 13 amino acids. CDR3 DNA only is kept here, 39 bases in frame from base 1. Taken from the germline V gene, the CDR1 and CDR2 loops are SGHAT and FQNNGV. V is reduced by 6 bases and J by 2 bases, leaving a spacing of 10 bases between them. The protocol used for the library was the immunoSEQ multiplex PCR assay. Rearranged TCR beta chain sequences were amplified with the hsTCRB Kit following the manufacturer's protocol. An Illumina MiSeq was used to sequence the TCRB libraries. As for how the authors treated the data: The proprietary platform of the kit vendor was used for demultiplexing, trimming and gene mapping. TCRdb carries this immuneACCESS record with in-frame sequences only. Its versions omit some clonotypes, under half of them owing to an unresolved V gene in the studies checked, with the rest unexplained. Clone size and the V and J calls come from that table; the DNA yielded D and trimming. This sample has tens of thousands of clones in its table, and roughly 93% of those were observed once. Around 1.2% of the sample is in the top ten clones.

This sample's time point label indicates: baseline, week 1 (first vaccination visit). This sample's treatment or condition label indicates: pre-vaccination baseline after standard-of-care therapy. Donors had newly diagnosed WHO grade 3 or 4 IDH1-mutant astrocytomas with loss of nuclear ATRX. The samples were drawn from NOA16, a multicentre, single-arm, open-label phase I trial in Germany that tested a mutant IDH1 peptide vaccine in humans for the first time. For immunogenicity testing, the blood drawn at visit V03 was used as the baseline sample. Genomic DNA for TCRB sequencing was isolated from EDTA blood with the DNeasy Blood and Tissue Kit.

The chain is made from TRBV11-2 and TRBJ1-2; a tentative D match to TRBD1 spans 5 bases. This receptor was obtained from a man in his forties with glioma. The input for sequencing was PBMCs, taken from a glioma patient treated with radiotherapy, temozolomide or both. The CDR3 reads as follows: CASRPTVNYGYTF. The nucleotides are TGTGCCAGCAGACCGACAGTAAACTATGGCTACACCTTC.